These 3 T cell receptor beta chains share one sample of origin, sequenced in a study of persistence of HIV-infected CD4 T cells. Sequencing used immunoSEQ version 4 in survey mode. Some clones are missing from TCRdb's copy, which holds only in-frame ones; the method was immunoSEQ multiplex PCR. Of tens of thousands of clones in the sample, less than 85% were seen once. These receptors are not linked to any known antigen. The stimulus was an HIV-1 Gag 15-mer peptide pool, 0.85 to 1 ug/peptide/mL. Sorting of responding CD4+ T cells relied on upregulated CD40 ligand together with CD69. This specimen consisted of CD4+ T cells sorted from PBMCs after approximately 19-hour stimulation, obtained from a patient who received antiretroviral therapy. The receptors were sampled from an adult man with HIV who was CMV-seropositive.

The chain uses TRBV3-1 (or the pseudogene TRBV3-2) and TRBJ1-1; tentative D call: TRBD1 (6 bases). There are 15 residues in the CDR3. The germline V and J ends were trimmed by 1 base and 6 bases, with 15 bases remaining between them. The germline CDR1 and CDR2 sequences are LGHDT and YNNKEL (reference sequence). CDR3 sequence reads: CASSQVWGGTAEAFF. The DNA for the CDR3 is TGTGCCAGCAGCCAAGTTTGGGGGGGCACCGCTGAAGCTTTCTTT.

This clone occurred a few times. The chain joins TRBV28 to TRBJ2-3; maybe TRBD2 (7 bases). The CDR3 loop spans 13 amino acids. The V and J ends lost 8 bases and 2 bases respectively, with 11 bases between them. Germline values: CDR1 MDHEN, CDR2 SYDVKM. The CDR3 spells CASAGAFTDTQYF. In DNA, the CDR3 is TGTGCCAGCGCGGGGGCGTTCACAGATACGCAGTATTTT.

The chain couples TRBV2 to TRBJ2-7; 9 bases line up with TRBD1. Germline trimming cut 6 bases from V and 4 bases from J; bases unmatched to any gene: 4. Germline V gives CDR1 SNHLY, CDR2 FYNNEI. This CDR3 has 13 residues. CDR3 sequence: CASRRDRVYEQYF. The DNA of the CDR3 is TGTGCCAGCAGAAGGGACAGGGTGTACGAGCAGTACTTC.